A selection of T cell receptor beta chains follows, all from one sample in a study of shared clonotypes between healthy human individuals. TCRdb's table, derived via immunoSEQ multiplex PCR, lists solely in-frame clones and lacks some. The repertoire holds about 2.4 million clones, 80% to 95% seen once, with roughly 0.39% in the top ten. Sample: naive CD4+ T cells from PBMCs. The receptors derive from a man aged 18 to 30 in good health. Some clones in this sample may be carry-over from other donors' samples. Each CDR3 is given with its conserved first and last residue. Each record gives: D gene, V gene, clone size, J gene, CDR3 DNA, CDR3 protein. D genes are given only for firm matches. The listing skips clone size in some rows; elsewhere it reads once, few, many or a size class.

NA	TRBV5-1	NA	TRBJ2-2	TGCGCCAGCAGCTCGCAAGTACAGGGTTCGCCCGGGGAGCTGTTTTTT	CASSSQVQGSPGELFF
TRBD2	TRBV15	NA	TRBJ2-2	TGTGCCACCAGCAGGGGACCTAGCGGGAGCACCGGGGAGCTGTTTTTT	CATSRGPSGSTGELFF
NA	TRBV27	NA	TRBJ2-4	TGTGCCAGCAGGGGGATCCGCGGGACCAAAAACATTCAGTACTTC	CASRGIRGTKNIQYF
NA	TRBV2	NA	TRBJ2-5	TGTGCCAGCAGCGCCTATCAAGGCGTGGAGACCCAGTACTTC	CASSAYQGVETQYF
NA	TRBV19	few	TRBJ1-1	TGTGCCAGTAGCACGGAAGGAGGCTGGGAAGCTTTCTTT	CASSTEGGWEAFF
NA	TRBV2	NA	TRBJ2-1	TGTGCCAGCAGATTGGAGTACATCCGTGAGCAGTTCTTC	CASRLEYIREQFF
TRBD2	TRBV5-1	NA	TRBJ2-5	TGCGCCAGCAGCTGGGGACTAGCGCAACAAGAGACCCAGTACTTC	CASSWGLAQQETQYF
NA	TRBV7-9	once	TRBJ1-4	TGTGCCAGCAGTTCCTTGGGGCAGGGGTATGAAAAACTGTTTTTT	CASSSLGQGYEKLFF
NA	TRBV29-1	NA	TRBJ1-1	TGCAGCGTAACAGGGTGGAGAACTGAAGCTTTCTTT	CSVTGWRTEAFF
TRBD2	TRBV28	NA	TRBJ2-3	TGTGCCAGCAGTTTTACTAGCGGACTTACAGATACGCAGTATTTT	CASSFTSGLTDTQYF
TRBD1	TRBV5-4	NA	TRBJ2-3	TGTGCCAGCAGCTACAGGGGAGCAGATACGCAGTATTTT	CASSYRGADTQYF
NA	TRBV5-1	once	TRBJ2-7	TGCGCCAGCAGCTTGGGCGAATTTGTGAACGAGCAGTACTTC	CASSLGEFVNEQYF
TRBD2	TRBV2	NA	TRBJ2-1	TGTGCCAGCAGGGAACAAGCGGGAGGGGTTTACAATGAGCAGTTCTTC	CASREQAGGVYNEQFF
NA	TRBV7-6	NA	TRBJ2-7	TGTGCCAGCAGCTTGGGGGGGGCCTCCGCCTACGAGCAGTACTTC	CASSLGGASAYEQYF
NA	TRBV7-3	NA	TRBJ2-3	TGTGCCAGCAGCTTAAGGGGAGTTAGCACAGATACGCAGTATTTT	CASSLRGVSTDTQYF
TRBD1	TRBV5-1	NA	TRBJ2-5	TGCGCCAGCAGCCCAGGGGGCGCGGGATCGGAGACCCAGTACTTC	CASSPGGAGSETQYF
TRBD2	TRBV12-5	NA	TRBJ2-2	TGTGCTAGTGGTTTGACTATTGGACTAGCGGGAGCTAGGACCGGGGAGCTGTTTTTT	CASGLTIGLAGARTGELFF
NA	TRBV5-6	NA	TRBJ2-5	TGTGCCAGCAGCTCGGGAGGGGGCACGCGCGTAGAGACCCAGTACTTC	CASSSGGGTRVETQYF
NA	TRBV7-2	once	TRBJ1-2	TGTGCCAGCAGCTTAGGTCAGGGGTTCTATGGCTACACCTTC	CASSLGQGFYGYTF
NA	TRBV6-5	NA	TRBJ2-7	TGTGCCAGCAGTTCCCGGTTTGAGCAGTACTTC	CASSSRFEQYF
NA	TRBV7-9	NA	TRBJ2-5	TGTGCTTCGGGGGAGTACCAAGAGACCCAGTACTTC	CASGEYQETQYF
NA	TRBV5-1	NA	TRBJ2-1	TGCGCCAGCAGCTTGTCTCCTGGAGGAGAGCAGTTCTTC	CASSLSPGGEQFF
TRBD1	TRBV27	NA	TRBJ2-5	TGTGCCAGCAGTTTCCGGGACAGCCAGACCCAGTACTTC	CASSFRDSQTQYF
TRBD1	TRBV25-1	NA	TRBJ1-5	TGTGCCAGCAGGAAACAGGGGGAAAATCAGCCCCAGCATTTT	CASRKQGENQPQHF
NA	TRBV19	NA	TRBJ2-2	TGTGCCAGTAGAGGGGGGCCGAAGAACACCGGGGAGCTGTTTTTT	CASRGGPKNTGELFF
TRBD2	TRBV5-1	NA	TRBJ2-1	TGCGCCAGCAGCTTGACCCTAGCGGGAGTCGGGGATGAGCAGTTCTTC	CASSLTLAGVGDEQFF
NA	TRBV5-6	NA	TRBJ1-1	TGTGCCAGCAGCTTCAGAGGTAATGAAGCTTTCTTT	CASSFRGNEAFF
TRBD2	TRBV18	NA	TRBJ2-1	TGTGCCAGCTCATCGGAAGCGGGAGGAACCTACAATGAGCAGTTCTTC	CASSSEAGGTYNEQFF
TRBD2	TRBV7-2	NA	TRBJ2-1	TGTGCCAGCAGCTCGGGAGCGGGAGGGCCACCCTACAATGAGCAGTTCTTC	CASSSGAGGPPYNEQFF
NA	TRBV5-1	NA	TRBJ1-3	TGCGCCAGCAGATCGCGCGACCGAACAGACTCTGGAAACACCATATATTTT	CASRSRDRTDSGNTIYF
TRBD1	TRBV28	once	TRBJ1-6	TGTGCCAGCAGTCGTCGGACAGGGTCTAATTCACCCCTCCACTTT	CASSRRTGSNSPLHF
NA	TRBV7-6	NA	TRBJ1-1	TGTGCCAGCAGTTGGGACCGGAGGAGTACTGAAGCTTTCTTT	CASSWDRRSTEAFF
TRBD2	TRBV6-4	once	TRBJ2-1	TGTGCCAGCAGTGACTTAGCGGGGAGCTCCTACAATGAGCAGTTCTTC	CASSDLAGSSYNEQFF
TRBD1	TRBV28	once	TRBJ2-7	TGTGGCATATCAGGGGGTTCGGGCTATGGGTACGAGCAGTACTTC	CGISGGSGYGYEQYF
NA	TRBV6-5	NA	TRBJ2-5	TGTGCCAGCAGGTCTTCAGGGGAGACCCAGTACTTC	CASRSSGETQYF
TRBD1	TRBV6-6	NA	TRBJ2-7	TGTGCCAGCAGTTACGGCGGGACAGGGGGTGATGAGCAGTACTTC	CASSYGGTGGDEQYF
TRBD1	TRBV2	NA	TRBJ1-2	TGTGCCAGCGGCAGGGGGAGGGCTAACTATGGCTACACCTTC	CASGRGRANYGYTF
NA	TRBV13	NA	TRBJ2-7	TGTGCCAGCAGCTCCAGACTCTTCTCCTACGAGCAGTACTTC	CASSSRLFSYEQYF
TRBD2	TRBV7-8	NA	TRBJ2-2	TGTGCCAGCGGAGTAGGTAGCGGGAGTCGAGGCACCGGGGAGCTGTTTTTT	CASGVGSGSRGTGELFF
NA	TRBV28	NA	TRBJ1-3	TGTGCCAGCAGCGGGGACGGTAACTCTGGAAACACCATATATTTT	CASSGDGNSGNTIYF
TRBD1	TRBV28	NA	TRBJ1-2	TGTGCCAGCTCCGGGACAGCCGACGGCTACACCTTC	CASSGTADGYTF
NA	TRBV5-1	NA	TRBJ2-1	TGCGCCAGCAGCGCCGACCACTACAATGAGCAGTTCTTC	CASSADHYNEQFF
NA	TRBV27	NA	TRBJ2-7	TGTGCCAGCAGCCCCAAAACCCACGGGACGGTCGAGCAGTACTTC	CASSPKTHGTVEQYF
NA	TRBV25-1	NA	TRBJ2-3	TGTGCCAGCAGTGAGGGGCGCTCGGGGAGCACAGATACGCAGTATTTT	CASSEGRSGSTDTQYF
NA	TRBV6-1	NA	TRBJ1-2	TGTGCCAGCAGTGCCTACCGACAGATTAGTTTTGGCTACACCTTC	CASSAYRQISFGYTF
NA	TRBV19	NA	TRBJ1-3	TGTGCCAGTTCTCTCGGGGCCCAGGCAGGCGGAAACACCATATATTTT	CASSLGAQAGGNTIYF
NA	TRBV18	NA	TRBJ1-5	TGTGCCAGCTCACGATCGACAGGAGACAATCAGCCCCAGCATTTT	CASSRSTGDNQPQHF
NA	TRBV5-5	NA	TRBJ2-6	TGTGCCAGCGCCATAGTGGGAGTGTTCTCTGGGGCCAACGTCCTGACTTTC	CASAIVGVFSGANVLTF
NA	TRBV11-2	NA	TRBJ2-7	TGTGCCAGCAGCTTCCCGGGTATGACCTACGAGCAGTACTTC	CASSFPGMTYEQYF
NA	TRBV7-2	NA	TRBJ1-1	TGTGCCAGCAGCTTACACTCGAACACTGAAGCTTTCTTT	CASSLHSNTEAFF
NA	TRBV5-4	NA	TRBJ2-2	TGTGCCAGCAGCGCCCCCGGGTTGGGGGTACTAACCGGGGAGCTGTTTTTT	CASSAPGLGVLTGELFF
NA	TRBV28	NA	TRBJ2-3	TGTGCCAGCACCAAAGGAGGGCCGATCTCCTTCTCGACGCAGTATTTT	CASTKGGPISFSTQYF